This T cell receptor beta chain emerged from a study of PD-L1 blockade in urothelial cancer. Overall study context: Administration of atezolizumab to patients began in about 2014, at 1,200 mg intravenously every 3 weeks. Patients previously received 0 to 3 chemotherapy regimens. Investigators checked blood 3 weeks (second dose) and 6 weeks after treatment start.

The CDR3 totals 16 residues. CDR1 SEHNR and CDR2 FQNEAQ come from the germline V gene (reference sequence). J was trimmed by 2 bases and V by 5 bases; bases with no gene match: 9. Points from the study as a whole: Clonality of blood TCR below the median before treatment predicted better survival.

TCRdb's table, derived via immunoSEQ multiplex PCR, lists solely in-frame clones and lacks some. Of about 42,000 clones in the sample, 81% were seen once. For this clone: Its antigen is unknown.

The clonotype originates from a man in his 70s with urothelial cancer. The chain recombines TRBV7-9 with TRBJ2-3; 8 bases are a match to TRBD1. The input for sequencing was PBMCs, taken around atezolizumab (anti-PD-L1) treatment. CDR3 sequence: CASSPYGTGATDTQYF. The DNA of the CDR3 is TGTGCCAGCAGCCCGTACGGGACAGGAGCCACAGATACGCAGTATTTT.